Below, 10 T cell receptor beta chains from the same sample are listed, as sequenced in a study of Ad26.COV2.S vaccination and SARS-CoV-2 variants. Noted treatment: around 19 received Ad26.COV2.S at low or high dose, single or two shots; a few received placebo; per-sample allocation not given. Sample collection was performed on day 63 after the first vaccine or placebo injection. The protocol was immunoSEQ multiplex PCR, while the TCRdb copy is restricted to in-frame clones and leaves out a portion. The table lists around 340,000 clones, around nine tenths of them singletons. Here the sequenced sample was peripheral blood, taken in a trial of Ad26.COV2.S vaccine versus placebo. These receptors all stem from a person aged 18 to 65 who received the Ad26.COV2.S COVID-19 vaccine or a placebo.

The DNA for the CDR3 is TGCGCCAGCAGCCAAGTCAGGGGGGCCAATGAGCAGTTCTTC. Protein product: CASSQVRGANEQFF. The chain couples TRBV4-3 to TRBJ2-1, with D tentatively TRBD1 (7 bases). Per germline, CDR1 LGHNA and CDR2 YSLEER. The CDR3 has 14 amino acids. V was shortened by 1 base and J by 6 bases, with 10 bases between the two germline ends.

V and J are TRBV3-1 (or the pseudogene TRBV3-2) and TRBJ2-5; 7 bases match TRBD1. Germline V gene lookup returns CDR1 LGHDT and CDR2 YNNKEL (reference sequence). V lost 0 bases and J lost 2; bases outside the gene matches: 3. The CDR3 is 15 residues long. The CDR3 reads CASSQDPGGQETQYF. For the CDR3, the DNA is TGTGCCAGCAGCCAAGATCCAGGGGGACAAGAGACCCAGTACTTC.

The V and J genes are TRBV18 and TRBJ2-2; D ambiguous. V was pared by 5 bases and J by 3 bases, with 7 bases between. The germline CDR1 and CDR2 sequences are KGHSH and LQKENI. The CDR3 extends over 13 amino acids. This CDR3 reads CASSSLDTGELFF. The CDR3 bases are TGTGCCAGCTCAAGTTTGGACACCGGGGAGCTGTTTTTT.

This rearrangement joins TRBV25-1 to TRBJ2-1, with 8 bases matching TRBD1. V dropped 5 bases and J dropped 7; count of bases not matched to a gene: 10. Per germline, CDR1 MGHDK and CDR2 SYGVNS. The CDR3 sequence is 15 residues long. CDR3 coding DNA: TGTGCCAGCAGTTTACAGGGGGTTTCGTCGAATGAGCAGTTCTTC. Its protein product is CASSLQGVSSNEQFF.

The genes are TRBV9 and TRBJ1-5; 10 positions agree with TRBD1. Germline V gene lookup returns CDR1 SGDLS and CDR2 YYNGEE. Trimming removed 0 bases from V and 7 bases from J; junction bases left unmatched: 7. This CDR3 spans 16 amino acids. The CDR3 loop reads CASSVVWDRGLQPQHF. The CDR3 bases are TGTGCCAGCAGCGTAGTTTGGGACAGGGGACTCCAGCCCCAGCATTTT.

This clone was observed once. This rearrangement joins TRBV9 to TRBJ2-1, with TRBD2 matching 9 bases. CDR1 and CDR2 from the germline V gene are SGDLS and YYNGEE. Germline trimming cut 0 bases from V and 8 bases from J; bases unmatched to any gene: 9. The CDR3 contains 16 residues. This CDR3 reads CASSVVPGLASHEQFF. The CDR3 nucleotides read TGTGCCAGCAGCGTAGTTCCCGGACTAGCGTCCCATGAGCAGTTCTTC.

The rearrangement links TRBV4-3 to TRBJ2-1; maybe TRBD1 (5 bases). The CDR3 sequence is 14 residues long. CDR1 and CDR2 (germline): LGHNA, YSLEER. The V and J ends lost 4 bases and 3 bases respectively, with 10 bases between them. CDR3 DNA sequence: TGCGCCAGCAGCCCCAGGGTCTTCTACAATGAGCAGTTCTTC. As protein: CASSPRVFYNEQFF.

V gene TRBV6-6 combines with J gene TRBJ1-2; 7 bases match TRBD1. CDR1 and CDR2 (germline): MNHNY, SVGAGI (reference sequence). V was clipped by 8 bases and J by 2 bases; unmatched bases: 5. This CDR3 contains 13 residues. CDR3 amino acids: CASARTGNYGYTF. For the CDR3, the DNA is TGTGCCAGCGCCCGGACAGGAAACTATGGCTACACCTTC.

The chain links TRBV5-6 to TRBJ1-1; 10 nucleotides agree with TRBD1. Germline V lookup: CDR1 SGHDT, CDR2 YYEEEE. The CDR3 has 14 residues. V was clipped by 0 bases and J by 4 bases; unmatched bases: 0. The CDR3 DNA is TGTGCCAGCAGCTTGGGGACAGGGGGCACTGAAGCTTTCTTT. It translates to CASSLGTGGTEAFF.

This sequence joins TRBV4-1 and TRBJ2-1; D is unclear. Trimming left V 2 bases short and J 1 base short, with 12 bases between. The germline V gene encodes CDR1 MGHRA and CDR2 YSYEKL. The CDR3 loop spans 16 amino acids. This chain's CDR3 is CASSQSLSLSYNEQFF. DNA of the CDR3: TGCGCCAGCAGCCAATCTCTGAGTTTGTCCTACAATGAGCAGTTCTTC.